One sample yielded the 25 T cell receptor beta chains listed below, sequenced in a study of quantifying T cell responses using KT2 cells. Study-wide context: cDNA was made from DNase-treated RNA using alpha and beta constant primers.

An oligo carrying a UMI was ligated to the cDNA 3' end. First-round PCR used 3 to 4 cycles and beta primers RC1.1 and RC1.2 covering TRBC1 and TRBC2. TCRdb called the UMI-ligation and nested PCR reads again in MiXCR, with one record for every CDR3 protein. The sample includes over 35,000 distinct CDR3 sequences, approximately 15% of them seen just once. What was sequenced was PBMCs spiked with cells of the T cell clone KT2. These receptors came from a human donor.

The rearrangement links TRBV20-1 to TRBJ1-4, with D hard to call. Germline V lookup: CDR1 DFQATT, CDR2 SNEGSKA (reference sequence). The V end was cut by 0 bases, the J end by 4 bases, with 9 bases between. The CDR3 totals 14 residues. The CDR3 DNA reads TGCAGTGCTAGAGAGGGGATGCTTAATGAAAAACTGTTTTTT. Protein: CSAREGMLNEKLFF.

This clonotype was found many times. The chain uses TRBV11-3 and TRBJ2-3, with 7 bases matching TRBD2. This CDR3 has 16 amino acids. The V segment lost 5 bases and the J segment 2 bases; nucleotides outside the gene matches: 10. Germline V gene data show CDR1 as SGHNT and CDR2 as YENEEA. CDR3 DNA sequence: TGTGCCAGCAGCCTGGGGCTAGCGGAACTCACAGATACGCAGTATTTT. Translating it yields CASSLGLAELTDTQYF. The variable domain in full, with the rest retrieved from reference TRBV11-3 and TRBJ2-3, is EAGVVQSPRYKIIEKKQPVAFWCNPISGHNTLYWYLQNLGQGPELLIRYENEEAVDDSQLPKDRFSAERLKGVDSTLKIQPAELGDSAVYLCASSLGLAELTDTQYFGPGTRLTVL.

This clonotype was seen a handful of times. At one of its ends the junction is not consistent with the germline gene, which may arise from a read error. The chain couples TRBV7-7 to TRBJ2-7; the match to TRBD1 covers 7 bases. Germline V gives CDR1 SSHAT, CDR2 FNYEAQ (reference sequence). The CDR3 is made up of 13 amino acids. The CDR3: CASSRQTGYEQYF. The CDR3 nucleotides read TGTGCTAGCAGCCGCCAGACAGGGTACGAGCAGTACTTC. Full variable domain (remainder filled in from reference TRBV7-7 and TRBJ2-7): GAGVSQSPRYKVTKRGQDVTLRCDPISSHATLYWYQQALGQGPEFLTYFNYEAQPDKSGLPSDRFSAERPEGSISTLTIQRTEQRDSAMYRCASSRQTGYEQYFGPGTRLTVT.

This clonotype was counted only a few times. The chain employs TRBV5-1 and TRBJ1-2; TRBD1 matches at 9 bases. This CDR3 spans 14 amino acids. Germline V lookup: CDR1 SGHRS, CDR2 YFSETQ. V lost 4 bases and J lost 5; bases outside the gene matches: 6. This chain's CDR3 is CASSDPGQGYGYTF. The CDR3 bases are TGCGCCAGCAGCGACCCGGGACAGGGATATGGCTACACCTTC.

The gene calls are TRBV11-2 and TRBJ2-5, with 7 bases identical to TRBD1. CDR1 SGHAT and CDR2 FQNNGV come from the germline V gene. This CDR3 comprises 13 residues. Unmatched junction bases numbered 2, after V lost 3 bases and J lost 4 bases. As DNA, the CDR3 is TGTGCCAGCAGCTTCTACAGGGGAGAGACCCAGTACTTC. Its protein is CASSFYRGETQYF. Based on the CDR3 plus reference TRBV11-2 and TRBJ2-5, the full variable domain is EAGVAQSPRYKIIEKRQSVAFWCNPISGHATLYWYQQILGQGPKLLIQFQNNGVVDDSQLPKDRFSAERLKGVDSTLKIQPAKLEDSAVYLCASSFYRGETQYFGPGTRLLVL.

This clonotype has just a few counts. The chain links TRBV20-1 to TRBJ2-7; the D gene is possibly TRBD1 (5 bases). Trimming left V 0 bases short and J 4 bases short, with 16 bases between. Looked up from germline, CDR1 is DFQATT and CDR2 is SNEGSKA (reference sequence). The CDR3 runs 15 residues. The DNA for the CDR3 is TGCAGTGCTAGAGACCATGCAGGGAAGGTTTACGAGCAGTACTTC. Protein: CSARDHAGKVYEQYF.

The chain recombines TRBV24-1 with TRBJ2-6; D not certain. V lost 5 bases and J lost 0, with 13 bases in between. CDR1 and CDR2 (germline): KGHDR, SFDVKD. CDR3 size: 17 residues. In DNA form, the CDR3 reads TGTGCCACCAGTGCCGCCGGACGGAGCTCTGGGGCCAACGTCCTGACTTTC. Protein product: CATSAAGRSSGANVLTF.

This clonotype was observed a handful of times. The rearrangement joins TRBV7-8 to TRBJ2-7; maybe TRBD2 (6 bases). The germline CDR1 and CDR2 sequences are SGHVS and FQNEAQ. The germline V and J ends were trimmed by 4 bases and 0 bases, with 13 bases remaining between them. The CDR3 sequence is 15 residues long. CDR3 region: CASSSPGLGSYEQYF. The CDR3 DNA is TGTGCCAGCAGCTCGCCGGGACTTGGCTCCTACGAGCAGTACTTC.

This clonotype was found many times. This rearrangement joins TRBV27 to TRBJ2-1; 8 bases line up with TRBD2. V was clipped by 5 bases and J by 3 bases; unmatched bases: 3. CDR1 MNHEY and CDR2 SMNVEV come from the germline V gene (reference sequence). The CDR3 has 14 amino acids. The CDR3 sequence is CASSPTSGYNEQFF. The CDR3 coding sequence is TGTGCCAGCAGTCCTACTAGCGGCTACAATGAGCAGTTCTTC.

This clonotype was seen more than once but under ten times. The chain links TRBV7-2 to TRBJ2-1; TRBD2 aligns across 11 bases. The trim removed 1 base at V and 10 bases at J, leaving 3 bases unmatched. The CDR3 consists of 14 residues. CDR1 and CDR2 from the germline V gene are SGHTA and FQGNSA. In DNA form, the CDR3 reads TGTGCCAGCAGCTTAGTGACTAGCGGGGAAGAGCAGTTCTTC. This sequence encodes CASSLVTSGEEQFF.

This clonotype was picked up many times. The chain recombines TRBV7-7 with TRBJ2-5; 10 nucleotides line up with TRBD2. Germline CDR1 and CDR2: SSHAT and FNYEAQ (reference sequence). With V trimmed by 4 bases and J by 4 bases, 3 bases remained unmatched. The CDR3 consists of 14 residues. CDR3 in amino acids: CASSSGLAAETQYF. DNA of the CDR3: TGTGCCAGCAGCTCTGGACTAGCGGCAGAGACCCAGTACTTC.

The chain has TRBV11-1 and TRBJ2-3; D possibly corresponds to TRBD2 (6 bases). There are 14 residues in the CDR3. V dropped 8 bases and J dropped 4 bases, with 16 bases sitting between them. CDR1 is SGHAT, CDR2 FQDESV, per germline (reference sequence). The CDR3 spells CASSSGFGADTQYF. The CDR3 nucleotides read TGTGCCAGCTCGAGCGGGTTCGGGGCAGATACGCAGTATTTT.

This clonotype has only a few counts. The V call is TRBV6-2 or TRBV6-3, the J call TRBJ2-1; no clear D. Trimming left V 7 bases short and J 9 bases short, with 10 bases between. The CDR3 is 11 amino acids. CDR1 is MNHEY and CDR2 is SVGEGT in the germline V gene. This chain's CDR3 is CASTDFREQFF. CDR3 bases: TGTGCCAGCACCGATTTCCGTGAGCAGTTCTTC.

This clonotype was counted between two and nine times. This sequence joins TRBV7-3 and TRBJ2-7; 8 positions match TRBD1. Germline V gene data show CDR1 as SGHTA and CDR2 as FQGTGA. Trimming removed 5 bases from V and 3 bases from J; junction bases left unmatched: 9. The CDR3 consists of 15 residues. The CDR3 DNA reads as TGTGCCAGCAGCCGTGGGACAGGAGAAAACTACGAGCAGTACTTC. Protein sequence: CASSRGTGENYEQYF.

The gene calls are TRBV2 and TRBJ1-2, with D maybe TRBD1 (5 bases). CDR3 size: 14 residues. Germline CDR1 reads SNHLY; CDR2 reads FYNNEI. The V end lost 4 bases, the J end lost 0 bases, and 9 bases lay between the germline ends. The chain's CDR3 is CASSGPTANYGYTF. For the CDR3, the DNA is TGTGCCAGCAGTGGCCCGACAGCTAACTATGGCTACACCTTC. The full variable domain, in which reference TRBV2 and TRBJ1-2 provide the parts outside the CDR3, is EPEVTQTPSHQVTQMGQEVILRCVPISNHLYFYWYRQILGQKVEFLVSFYNNEISEKSEIFDDQFSVERPDGSNFTLKIRSTKLEDSAMYFCASSGPTANYGYTFGSGTRLTVV.

This clonotype has only a few counts. This chain links TRBV9 with TRBJ2-5; 8 nucleotides match TRBD2. V gave up 6 bases and J gave up 2 bases; unmatched junction bases: 9. Germline CDR1 and CDR2: SGDLS and YYNGEE. The CDR3 has 15 residues. In DNA form, the CDR3 reads TGTGCCAGCAATCGAGCGGGGGCCCTGCAAGAGACCCAGTACTTC. Amino acids: CASNRAGALQETQYF.

This rearrangement joins TRBV5-6 to TRBJ1-1; 12 bases fit TRBD1. V dropped 2 bases and J dropped 4; count of bases not matched to a gene: 6. This CDR3 is 16 amino acids long. Looked up from germline, CDR1 is SGHDT and CDR2 is YYEEEE. This CDR3 reads CASSFGTGGVGTEAFF. DNA of the CDR3: TGTGCCAGCAGCTTCGGGACAGGGGGCGTCGGCACTGAAGCTTTCTTT. Based on the CDR3 plus reference TRBV5-6 and TRBJ1-1, the full variable domain is DAGVTQSPTHLIKTRGQQVTLRCSPKSGHDTVSWYQQALGQGPQFIFQYYEEEERQRGNFPDRFSGHQFPNYSSELNVNALLLGDSALYLCASSFGTGGVGTEAFFGQGTRLTVV.

The chain links TRBV7-2 to TRBJ2-7, with D hard to call. Germline V gene lookup returns CDR1 SGHTA and CDR2 FQGNSA. Trimming took off 2 bases at V and 3 bases at J, with 8 bases between the two ends. The CDR3 extends over 13 amino acids. CDR3 amino acids: CASSLSGYYEQYF. In nucleotides, the CDR3 is TGTGCCAGCAGCTTATCGGGTTACTACGAGCAGTACTTC. Full variable domain (rest looked up from reference TRBV7-2 and TRBJ2-7): GAGVSQSPSNKVTEKGKDVELRCDPISGHTALYWYRQSLGQGLEFLIYFQGNSAPDKSGLPSDRFSAERTGGSVSTLTIQRTQQEDSAVYLCASSLSGYYEQYFGPGTRLTVT.

The chain joins TRBV12-3 or TRBV12-4 to TRBJ2-1; TRBD2 matches 10 bases. The CDR3 loop spans 15 amino acids. V was pared by 6 bases and J by 2 bases, with 4 bases of the junction left unmatched. In nucleotides, the CDR3 is TGTGCCAGCAGAGACCTAGCGGGGGCCTACAATGAGCAGTTCTTC. Translation gives CASRDLAGAYNEQFF.

The chain uses TRBV6-5 and TRBJ2-3, with D hard to call. V was pared by 4 bases and J by 2 bases, with 13 bases between. The CDR3 is 15 amino acids. Germline CDR1 is MNHEY and CDR2 is SVGAGI. CDR3 sequence (DNA): TGTGCCAGCAGTTTGCAGAGTTCATCCACAGATACGCAGTATTTT. Translating it yields CASSLQSSSTDTQYF.

This clonotype was seen a few times. The CDR3: CASSEWAEQHF. The CDR3 coding sequence is TGTGCCAGCAGTGAGTGGGCGGAACAGCATTTT. The rearrangement uses TRBV6-1 and TRBJ1-5; D call uncertain. The CDR3 is made up of 11 amino acids. Trimming stripped 3 bases from V and 13 bases from J, with 10 bases between. Germline V gene sequence: CDR1 MNHNS, CDR2 SASEGT.

This chain joins TRBV7-9 and TRBJ2-3, with D perhaps TRBD2 (6 bases). Trimming shortened V by 3 bases and J by 0 bases, and 13 bases separated the two germline ends. Germline loops: CDR1 SEHNR, CDR2 FQNEAQ (reference sequence). This CDR3 contains 16 residues. The CDR3 loop is CASSFRGDLSTDTQYF. For the CDR3, the DNA is TGTGCCAGCAGCTTCCGAGGGGACTTGAGCACAGATACGCAGTATTTT.

In its sample, this clonotype was seen a few times. The chain links TRBV7-3 to TRBJ2-1; D remains ambiguous. Germline-derived CDR1 and CDR2 are SGHTA and FQGTGA. The V and J ends lost 5 bases and 0 bases respectively, with 8 bases between them. CDR3 length equals 14 residues. For the CDR3, the DNA is TGTGCCAGCAGCCCCAGTATCTCCTACAATGAGCAGTTCTTC. It yields the protein CASSPSISYNEQFF. Supplemented by reference TRBV7-3 and TRBJ2-1, the full variable domain reads GAGVSQTPSNKVTEKGKYVELRCDPISGHTALYWYRQSLGQGPEFLIYFQGTGAADDSGLPNDRFFAVRPEGSVSTLKIQRTERGDSAVYLCASSPSISYNEQFFGPGTRLTVL.

The chain has TRBV7-2 and TRBJ2-7; D uncertain. Trimming took 0 bases from V and 1 from J, leaving 22 bases between them. Germline V CDR1 and CDR2: SGHTA, FQGNSA. This CDR3 is built from 19 residues. CDR3: CASSLASPFTTPRSYEQYF. Written as DNA, the CDR3 is TGTGCCAGCAGCTTAGCCTCGCCGTTCACAACCCCTCGATCCTACGAGCAGTACTTC.

V usage is TRBV7-9 and J usage is TRBJ2-5, with 7 bases matching TRBD1. Germline V CDR1 and CDR2: SEHNR, FQNEAQ (reference sequence). The CDR3 length is 14 residues. The junction had 4 bases not matched to a gene; V was cut back by 4 bases and J by 2 bases. The CDR3 reads CASSYGTVQETQYF. Here the CDR3 DNA reads TGTGCCAGCAGCTACGGGACAGTACAAGAGACCCAGTACTTC.